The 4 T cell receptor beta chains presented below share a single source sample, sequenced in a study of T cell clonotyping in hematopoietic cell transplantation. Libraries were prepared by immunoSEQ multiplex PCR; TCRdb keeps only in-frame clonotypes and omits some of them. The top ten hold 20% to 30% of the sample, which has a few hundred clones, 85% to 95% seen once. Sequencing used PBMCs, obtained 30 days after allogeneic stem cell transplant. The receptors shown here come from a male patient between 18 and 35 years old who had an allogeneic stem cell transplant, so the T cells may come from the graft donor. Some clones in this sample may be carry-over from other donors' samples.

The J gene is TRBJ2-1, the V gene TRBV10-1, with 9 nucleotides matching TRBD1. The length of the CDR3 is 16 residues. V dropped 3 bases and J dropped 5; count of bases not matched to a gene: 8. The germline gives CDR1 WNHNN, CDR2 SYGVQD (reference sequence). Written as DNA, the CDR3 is TGCGCCAGCAGTGAAGGCTACAGGGGGCAAGACAATGAGCAGTTCTTC. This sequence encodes CASSEGYRGQDNEQFF.

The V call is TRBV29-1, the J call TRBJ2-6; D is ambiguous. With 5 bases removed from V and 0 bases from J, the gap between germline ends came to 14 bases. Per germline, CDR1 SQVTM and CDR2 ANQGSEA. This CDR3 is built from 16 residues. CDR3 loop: CSVLGDGSSGANVLTF. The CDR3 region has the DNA TGCAGCGTTCTTGGCGACGGTAGCTCTGGGGCCAACGTCCTGACTTTC.

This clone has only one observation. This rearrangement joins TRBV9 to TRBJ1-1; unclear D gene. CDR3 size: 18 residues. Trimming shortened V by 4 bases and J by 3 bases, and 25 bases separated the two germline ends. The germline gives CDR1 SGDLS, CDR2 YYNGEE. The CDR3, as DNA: TGTGCCAGCAGCCGGTGGCAGCTAGAACCCGGAATGGACACTGAAGCTTTCTTT. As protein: CASSRWQLEPGMDTEAFF.

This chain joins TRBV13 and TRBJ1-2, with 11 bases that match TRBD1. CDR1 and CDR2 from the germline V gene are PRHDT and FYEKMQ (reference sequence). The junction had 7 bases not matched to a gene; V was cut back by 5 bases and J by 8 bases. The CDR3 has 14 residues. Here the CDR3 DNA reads TGTGCCAGCAGCCGATCGGACAGGGGGCTCGGCTACACCTTC. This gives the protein CASSRSDRGLGYTF.